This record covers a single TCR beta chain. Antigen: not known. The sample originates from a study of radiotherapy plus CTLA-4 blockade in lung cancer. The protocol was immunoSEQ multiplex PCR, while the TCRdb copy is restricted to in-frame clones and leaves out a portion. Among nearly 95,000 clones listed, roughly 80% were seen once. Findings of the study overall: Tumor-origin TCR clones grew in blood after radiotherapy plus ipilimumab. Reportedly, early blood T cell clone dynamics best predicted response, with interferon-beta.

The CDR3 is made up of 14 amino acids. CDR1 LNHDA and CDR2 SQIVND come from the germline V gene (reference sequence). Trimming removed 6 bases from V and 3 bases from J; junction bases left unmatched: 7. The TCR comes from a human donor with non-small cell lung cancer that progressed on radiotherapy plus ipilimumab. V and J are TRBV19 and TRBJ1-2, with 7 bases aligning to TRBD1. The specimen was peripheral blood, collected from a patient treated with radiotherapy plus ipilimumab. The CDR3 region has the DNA TGTGCCAGTAGCTCACTTGACAGGGACTATGGCTACACCTTC. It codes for CASSSLDRDYGYTF.